Following are 26 T cell receptor beta chains from one sample sequenced in a study of monozygotic twins with inflammatory bowel disease. One entry per CDR3 protein, without DNA, is what TCRdb gives after re-calling the 5' RACE reads. The sample data list more than 300,000 distinct CDR3 sequences. The sample taken for sequencing was blood. These receptor sequences come from a human donor with ulcerative colitis or Crohn's disease, or a healthy co-twin of an affected twin (not recorded which).

The chain is built from TRBV2 and TRBJ1-5. Per germline, CDR1 SNHLY and CDR2 FYNNEI. This CDR3 is 11 amino acids long. The CDR3: CASTEGGIPHF.

The chain is built from TRBV24-1 and TRBJ1-1. The CDR3 spans 11 residues. Looked up from germline, CDR1 is KGHDR and CDR2 is SFDVKD. The CDR3 spells CATESNTEAFF.

V usage is TRBV24-1 and J usage is TRBJ2-1; TCRdb gives TRBD2 as the D gene, but with no DNA this cannot be confirmed. Germline loops: CDR1 KGHDR, CDR2 SFDVKD. This CDR3 region has 17 residues. CDR3 amino acids: CATSVRGAEPLANEQFF.

J is TRBJ2-7 and V is TRBV4-2; TCRdb calls TRBD2, which cannot be checked without DNA. Germline CDR1 reads LGHNA; CDR2 reads YNFKEQ. The CDR3 sequence is 14 residues long. The CDR3 sequence: CASSQVLLADEQYF.

The chain combines TRBV5-1 with TRBJ2-7. The CDR3 runs 13 residues. Germline loops: CDR1 SGHRS, CDR2 YFSETQ. CDR3 protein: CASSLSTSYEQYF.

The gene calls are TRBV20-1 and TRBJ2-1; the D call from TCRdb, TRBD2, cannot be confirmed without DNA. The CDR3 runs to 14 residues. The germline V gene has CDR1 DFQATT and CDR2 SNEGSKA (reference sequence). The CDR3 spells CSATPGLAAGGQFF.

This sequence joins TRBV7-3 and TRBJ2-1. Germline assignment: CDR1 SGHTA and CDR2 FQGTGA. The CDR3 contains 16 residues. CDR3 residues: CASSLMGTSSYNEQFF.

The chain joins TRBV5-1 to TRBJ2-5; TCRdb designates TRBD1, a call that cannot be tested without DNA. The CDR3 runs 14 residues. The germline V gene encodes CDR1 SGHRS and CDR2 YFSETQ. CDR3 in amino acids: CASKVGVIQETQYF.

V gene TRBV11-1 combines with J gene TRBJ2-4; as DNA is missing, the TRBD1 call by TCRdb cannot be tested. This CDR3 has 16 residues. Per germline, CDR1 SGHAT and CDR2 FQDESV (reference sequence). The CDR3 region is CASSTSGQGILNIQYF. Looking up the rest from reference TRBV11-1 and TRBJ2-4 gives the full variable domain: EAEVAQSPRYKITEKSQAVAFWCDPISGHATLYWYRQILGQGPELLVQFQDESVVDDSQLPKDRFSAERLKGVDSTLKIQPAELGDSAMYLCASSTSGQGILNIQYFGAGTRLSVL.

The chain uses TRBV15 and TRBJ2-4; the TCRdb D gene call, TRBD1, has no DNA to confirm it. The CDR3 contains 14 residues. Germline lookup yields CDR1 LNHNV and CDR2 YYDKDF (reference sequence). CDR3 protein: CATSLTGTENMQYF.

This chain uses TRBV20-1 with TRBJ2-7; TCRdb picks TRBD1, but there is no DNA to check that call. Germline CDR1 and CDR2: DFQATT and SNEGSKA (reference sequence). The CDR3 sequence is 12 residues long. CDR3 loop: CSARRDAYEQYF.

The chain employs TRBV5-1 and TRBJ2-5; TCRdb lists TRBD1, though no DNA is available to test this call. The germline CDR1 and CDR2 sequences are SGHRS and YFSETQ. The CDR3 is made up of 14 amino acids. The CDR3 here is CASSHTGVQETQYF.

V gene TRBV7-2 combines with J gene TRBJ1-2; there is no DNA to check the TCRdb D call of TRBD1. CDR1 and CDR2 (germline): SGHTA, FQGNSA. This CDR3 has 21 amino acids. The CDR3 here is CASSLVAVVRDSPVRNYGYTF.

V usage is TRBV12-3 or TRBV12-4 and J usage is TRBJ2-7; TCRdb's assignment of TRBD1 cannot be checked, as there is no DNA. The CDR3 is 16 residues long. CDR3 protein: CASSSQTGLSSYEQYF.

V is TRBV3-1 and J is TRBJ2-2; TCRdb selects TRBD1, and the lack of DNA leaves this call unchecked. The CDR3 is made up of 16 amino acids. CDR1 is LGHDT, CDR2 YNNKEL, per germline (reference sequence). The CDR3: CASSPVGGRGTGELFF.

The genes are TRBV6-5 and TRBJ2-7; TCRdb's D gene call, TRBD2, goes unchecked for lack of DNA. The CDR3 totals 12 residues. The V gene's germline CDR1 is MNHEY and CDR2 SVGAGI. The CDR3 loop is CATSSGGYEQYF.

The chain links TRBV25-1 to TRBJ2-1; TCRdb calls TRBD2, which cannot be checked without DNA. Germline-derived CDR1 and CDR2 are MGHDK and SYGVNS. The CDR3 consists of 17 residues. This chain's CDR3 is CASSDEASGGARDEQFF.

The chain joins TRBV6-5 to TRBJ2-3; TCRdb reports TRBD2, a call that lacks DNA to check it against. The CDR3 is 17 amino acids. The germline CDR1 and CDR2 sequences are MNHEY and SVGAGI. The CDR3 reads CASSYSGLAGSTDTQYF.

The CDR3: CSAVTSGGAQEQFF. The chain carries TRBV20-1 and TRBJ2-1; TCRdb's D gene call, TRBD2, goes unchecked for lack of DNA. Germline CDR1 reads DFQATT; CDR2 reads SNEGSKA (reference sequence). CDR3 length: 14 residues.

This chain's CDR3 is CASSLDPGGLGETQYF. V is TRBV5-1 and J is TRBJ2-5; TCRdb's D gene call, TRBD1, goes unchecked for lack of DNA. The germline gives CDR1 SGHRS, CDR2 YFSETQ. The CDR3 runs to 16 residues.

The chain joins TRBV27 to TRBJ2-7; the TRBD2 assignment by TCRdb is unverifiable without DNA. CDR1 and CDR2 (germline): MNHEY, SMNVEV (reference sequence). This CDR3 comprises 16 residues. The CDR3 is CASSLRLKAGSYEQYF.

The chain couples TRBV12-3 or TRBV12-4 to TRBJ1-2. This CDR3 is built from 12 residues. CDR3 sequence: CASSRDNYGYTF.

The chain has TRBV6-1 and TRBJ2-5; the TCRdb D gene call, TRBD1, has no DNA to confirm it. CDR1 is MNHNS and CDR2 is SASEGT in the germline V gene. The CDR3 runs to 16 residues. CDR3: CASSRTGTIGQETQYF.

V usage is TRBV6-2 or TRBV6-3 and J usage is TRBJ2-3. The CDR3 consists of 14 residues. Germline V gene sequence: CDR1 MNHEY, CDR2 SVGEGT. The CDR3: CASTLRGSTDTQYF.

This chain joins TRBV12-3 or TRBV12-4 and TRBJ1-6; TCRdb gives TRBD1 as the D gene, but with no DNA this cannot be confirmed. The CDR3 totals 14 residues. The CDR3 protein is CASSLALRGSPLHF.

The chain combines TRBV29-1 with TRBJ2-5; TCRdb designates TRBD2, a call that cannot be tested without DNA. This CDR3 comprises 15 residues. Germline-derived CDR1 and CDR2 are SQVTM and ANQGSEA. The CDR3: CSGLGLAGVQETQYF.